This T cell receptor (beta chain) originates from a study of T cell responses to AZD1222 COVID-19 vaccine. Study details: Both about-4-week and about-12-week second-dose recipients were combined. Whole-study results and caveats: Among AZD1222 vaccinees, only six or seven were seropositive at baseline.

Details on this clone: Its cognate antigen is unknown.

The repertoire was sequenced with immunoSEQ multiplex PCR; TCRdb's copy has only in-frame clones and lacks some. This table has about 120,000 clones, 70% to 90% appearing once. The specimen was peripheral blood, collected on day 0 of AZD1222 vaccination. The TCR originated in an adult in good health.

CDR3 bases: TGTGCCAGCAGCTTGGGGGGGGCCGGGGCCAACGTCCTGACTTTC. Protein product: CASSLGGAGANVLTF. V is TRBV11-3 and J is TRBJ2-6; D might be TRBD2 (7 bases). Trimming cost V 3 bases and J 4 bases, with 10 bases left between them. Germline-derived CDR1 and CDR2 are SGHNT and YENEEA. This CDR3 is 15 amino acids long.